These T cell receptor beta chains were read from a single sample in a study of T cells in Graves' hyperthyroidism and ophthalmopathy. TCRdb processed the multiplex PCR reads anew with MiXCR; each CDR3 protein has one entry. The table includes 470,000 or so distinct CDR3 sequences, around 21% detected once. The sequenced sample consisted of blood. These receptors came from a man aged 18 to 29 with Graves' hyperthyroidism. CDR3s include the opening cysteine and the closing phenylalanine or tryptophan.

j_call | v_call | cdr3_aa
TRBJ2-7 | TRBV15 | CATSRPSGMGNYEQYF
TRBJ1-2 | TRBV4-1 | CASSQEGTDVYCGYTF
TRBJ1-2 | TRBV24-1 | CATSDGTGYGYTF
TRBJ1-5 | TRBV6-1 | CASYTGNSNQPQHF
TRBJ1-1 | TRBV6-1 | CASSKPYTTGDTEAFF
TRBJ1-2 | TRBV12-3/TRBV12-4 | CASSFGTGAYGYTF
TRBJ1-6 | TRBV12-3/TRBV12-4 | CASSQPGLRHSPLHF
TRBJ1-1 | TRBV20-1 | CSARDGTATEAFF
TRBJ2-5 | TRBV29-1 | CSIRGSGALLSQETQYF
TRBJ1-2 | TRBV7-2 | CASSLIAAIHGYTF
TRBJ1-3 | TRBV5-1 | CASSLGPRRVDASTIYF
TRBJ1-1 | TRBV19 | CASSMGQEMNTEAFF
TRBJ2-7 | TRBV6-1 | CASSDWTAALYEQYF
TRBJ1-2 | TRBV6-1 | CAHRDRDRDGYTF
TRBJ1-5 | TRBV30 | CAWAQVSGPQHF
TRBJ2-5 | TRBV3-1 | CASSQDGWGLQGTQYF
TRBJ2-7 | TRBV2 | CATRRTASYEQYF
TRBJ1-3 | TRBV5-1 | CASSYGTSHSGNTIYF
TRBJ1-2 | TRBV6-1 | CASSEEVLQNYGYTF
TRBJ2-7 | TRBV7-3 | CASSLTGGGHKVWFSYEQYF
TRBJ2-7 | TRBV7-8 | CASGTGRQISYEQYF
TRBJ2-5 | TRBV6-1 | CASSGRPPQETQYF
TRBJ2-2 | TRBV28 | CASSTVRPGTGELFF
TRBJ1-2 | TRBV3-1 | CASSQAGAIYGYTF
TRBJ2-5 | TRBV12-3/TRBV12-4 | CATSSGGIVETQYF
TRBJ2-5 | TRBV3-1 | CASSQEWVETQYF
TRBJ1-5 | TRBV20-1 | CSARDRGGVRSQPQHF
TRBJ1-2 | TRBV7-9 | CASRGGPYGYTF